These T cell receptor beta chains were read from a single sample in a study of blood T cell repertoires in COVID-19. Assay used: immunoSEQ multiplex PCR; TCRdb lists only in-frame clones, some missing. The table shows approximately 140,000 clones, with 65% to 80% occurring only once. Sample: peripheral blood. The receptors derive from a man in his fifties or sixties with acute or convalescent COVID-19. CDR3s include the opening cysteine and the closing phenylalanine or tryptophan.

V gene	J gene	CDR3 protein
TRBV19	TRBJ2-3	CASSMEETDTQYF
TRBV12-3/TRBV12-4	TRBJ1-2	CAIDAGGYGYTF
TRBV18	TRBJ1-2	CASSPQGTDGYTF
TRBV5-1	TRBJ1-1	CASSFGTGDTEAFF
TRBV7-9	TRBJ2-3	CASSLLLGGGGVNTDTQYF
TRBV5-3	TRBJ2-1	CARSLKGGTPDEQFF
TRBV19	TRBJ1-4	CASSLTGREKLFF
TRBV5-1	TRBJ1-2	CASSLGQGDYGYTF
TRBV15	TRBJ2-3	CATSFRLAIRTDTQYF
TRBV12-3/TRBV12-4	TRBJ1-2	CASSFTGAYGYTF
TRBV6-5	TRBJ2-5	CASSLGGGETQYF
TRBV4-1	TRBJ1-1	CASRGNTIVNTEAFF
TRBV5-1	TRBJ2-1	CASSPQTSSYNEQFF
TRBV5-1	TRBJ2-7	CASSLPTGTTYEQYF
TRBV5-1	TRBJ1-1	CASSVQTGGLNTEAFF
TRBV5-6	TRBJ2-7	CASSNRAGAREQYF
TRBV11-2	TRBJ2-1	CASSLDRGDEQFF
TRBV18	TRBJ2-5	CASSPTGDRQETQYF
TRBV19	TRBJ1-5	CASSLSSNQPQHF
TRBV13	TRBJ1-2	CASSGSRDRGGYGYTF
TRBV7-8	TRBJ1-2	CASSHGTEYYGYTF
TRBV18	TRBJ2-1	CASSPDLAGNEQFF
TRBV7-2	TRBJ2-3	CASSLGGFEYTQYF
TRBV7-2	TRBJ2-2	CASSLITGSTGELFF
TRBV5-1	TRBJ2-1	CASSLGGYNEQFF
TRBV28	TRBJ1-4	CASSLIGQSEKLFF